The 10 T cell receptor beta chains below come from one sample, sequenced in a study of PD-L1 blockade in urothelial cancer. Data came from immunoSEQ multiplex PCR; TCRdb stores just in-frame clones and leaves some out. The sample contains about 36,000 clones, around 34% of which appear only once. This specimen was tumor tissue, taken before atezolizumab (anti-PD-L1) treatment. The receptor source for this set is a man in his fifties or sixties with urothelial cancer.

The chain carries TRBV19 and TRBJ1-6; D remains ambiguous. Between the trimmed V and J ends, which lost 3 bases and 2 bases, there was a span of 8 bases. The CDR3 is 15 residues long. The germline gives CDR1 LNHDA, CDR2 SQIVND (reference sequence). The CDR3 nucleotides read TGTGCCAGTAGTATTGGAAACACCTATAATTCACCCCTCCACTTT. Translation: CASSIGNTYNSPLHF.

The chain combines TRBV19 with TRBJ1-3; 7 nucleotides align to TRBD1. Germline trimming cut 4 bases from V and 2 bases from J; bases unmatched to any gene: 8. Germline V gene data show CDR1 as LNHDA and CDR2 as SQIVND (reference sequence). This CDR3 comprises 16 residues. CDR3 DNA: TGTGCCAGTAGTACTTCGACAGGGAGAGCTGGAAACACCATATATTTT. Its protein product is CASSTSTGRAGNTIYF.

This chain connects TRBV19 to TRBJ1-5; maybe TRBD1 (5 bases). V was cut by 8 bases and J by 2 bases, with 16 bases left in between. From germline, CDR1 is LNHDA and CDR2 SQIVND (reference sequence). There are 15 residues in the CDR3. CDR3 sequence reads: CASSGKWGGNQPQHF. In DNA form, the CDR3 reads TGTGCCAGTTCGGGGAAGTGGGGCGGCAATCAGCCCCAGCATTTT.

CDR3 bases: TGTGCCAGCAGGTCCGGGACGGTTTCTCACGAGCAGTACTTC. Residues: CASRSGTVSHEQYF. The J gene is TRBJ2-7, the V gene TRBV6-8; possibly TRBD1 or TRBD2 for D (5 bases each). The CDR3 totals 14 residues. V was shortened by 6 bases and J by 5 bases, with 17 bases between the two germline ends. From germline, CDR1 is MNHGY and CDR2 SAAAGT.

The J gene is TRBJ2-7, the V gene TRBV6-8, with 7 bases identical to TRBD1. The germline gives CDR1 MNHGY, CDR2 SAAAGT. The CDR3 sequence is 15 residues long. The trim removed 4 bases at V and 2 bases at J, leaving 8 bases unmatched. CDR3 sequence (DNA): TGTGCCAGCAGTTTTACAGGGGAAACTACCTACGAGCAGTACTTC. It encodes CASSFTGETTYEQYF.

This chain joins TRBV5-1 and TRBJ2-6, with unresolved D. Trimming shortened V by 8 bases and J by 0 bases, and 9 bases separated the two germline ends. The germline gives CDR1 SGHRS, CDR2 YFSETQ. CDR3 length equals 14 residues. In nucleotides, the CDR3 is TGCGCCAGTTCAGAGAGCTCTGGGGCCAACGTCCTGACTTTC. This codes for CASSESSGANVLTF.

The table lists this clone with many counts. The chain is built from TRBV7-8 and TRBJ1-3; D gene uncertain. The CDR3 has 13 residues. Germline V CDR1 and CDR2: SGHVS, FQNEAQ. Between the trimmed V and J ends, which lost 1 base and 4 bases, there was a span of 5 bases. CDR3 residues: CASSLGIGNTIYF. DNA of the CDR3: TGTGCCAGCAGCTTAGGGATAGGAAACACCATATATTTT.

CDR3 DNA: TGTGCCAGTAGTGAGGGAGGGCCAATTAATGAGCAGTTCTTC. Translation gives CASSEGGPINEQFF. The chain links TRBV19 to TRBJ2-1; 7 nucleotides align to TRBD2. The CDR3 sequence is 14 residues long. Trimming removed 5 bases from V and 7 bases from J; junction bases left unmatched: 8. Per germline, CDR1 LNHDA and CDR2 SQIVND (reference sequence).

The DNA for the CDR3 is TGTGCCAGCAGGGGGTCCGGGACTAGCGCCAATGAGCAGTTCTTC. Translating gives CASRGSGTSANEQFF. The gene calls are TRBV6-8 and TRBJ2-1; 10 bases agree with TRBD2. Germline loops: CDR1 MNHGY, CDR2 SAAAGT. The CDR3 runs to 15 residues. With V trimmed by 6 bases and J by 6 bases, 8 bases remained unmatched.

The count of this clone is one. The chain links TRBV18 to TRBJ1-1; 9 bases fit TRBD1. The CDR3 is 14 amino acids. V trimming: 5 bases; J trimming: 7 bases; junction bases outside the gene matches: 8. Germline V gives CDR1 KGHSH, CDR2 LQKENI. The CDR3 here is CASSATGGFFEAFF. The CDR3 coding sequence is TGTGCCAGCTCAGCAACAGGGGGCTTTTTTGAAGCTTTCTTT.